The 26 T cell receptor beta chains in this list originate from one sample, sequenced in a study of CD8+ T cells in alopecia areata. Treatment given: oral pan-JAK inhibitor, 5-10 mg twice daily. Extraction of RNA preceded its reverse transcription into cDNA, which served as the sequencing template. Using immunoSEQ multiplex PCR, the repertoire was profiled, and TCRdb retains in-frame clones only, with some absent. The data contain about 200,000 clones, 35% to 45% of them singletons. The sample consisted of CD4+ T cells sorted from blood, taken around week 30, from a patient treated with tofacitinib. These TCRs come from a human donor with alopecia areata.

J is TRBJ1-6 and V is TRBV6-6, with D perhaps matching TRBD1 (5 bases). Germline assignment: CDR1 MNHNY and CDR2 SVGAGI (reference sequence). The CDR3 is 12 amino acids. V was trimmed by 6 bases and J by 13 bases, leaving 13 bases between them. Here the CDR3 reads CASRLGGDPLHF. In nucleotides, the CDR3 is TGTGCCAGCAGGTTAGGAGGGGACCCCCTCCACTTT.

The chain couples TRBV5-6 to TRBJ2-5; the match to TRBD1 covers 7 bases. Trimming cost V 5 bases and J 5 bases; bases outside gene matches: 21. CDR1 is SGHDT, CDR2 YYEEEE, per germline. The CDR3 has 18 residues. CDR3 nucleotide sequence: TGTGCCAGCAGACCACGACGGGACAGCCAACGTCCGTTGGAGACCCAGTACTTC. As protein: CASRPRRDSQRPLETQYF.

This rearrangement joins TRBV11-1 to TRBJ2-1; D is unresolved. This CDR3 has 13 residues. Trimming pared 7 bases from V and 6 bases from J, leaving 13 bases between. CDR1 is SGHAT and CDR2 is FQDESV in the germline V gene (reference sequence). For the CDR3, the DNA is TGTGCCAGCATCAATCAATTCGGCAATGAGCAGTTCTTC. This translates into CASINQFGNEQFF.

On this clone itself: Germline and junction disagree at one end, which may indicate a read error. This sequence joins TRBV12-5 and TRBJ2-1; 9 bases align to TRBD1. Germline V gives CDR1 LGHNT, CDR2 FRNRAP. The CDR3 consists of 12 residues. CDR3 loop: CASGPLRDRAIF. The CDR3 DNA follows: TGTGCTAGTGGTCCCTTGCGGGACAGGGCCATCTTC.

The chain is built from TRBV7-2 and TRBJ2-7, with D perhaps matching TRBD1 (5 bases). V lost 2 bases, J lost 5 bases, and 13 bases lay in between. CDR3 length equals 14 residues. Per germline, CDR1 SGHTA and CDR2 FQGNSA. The CDR3: CASSLQGFGDEQYF. In DNA form, the CDR3 reads TGTGCCAGCAGCTTACAGGGCTTTGGGGACGAGCAGTACTTC.

CDR3 in DNA: TGCAGCGTTGAATTTAGCGTTGGGGGTTGGGAGCAGTTCTTC. Translating it yields CSVEFSVGGWEQFF. The chain links TRBV29-1 to TRBJ2-1; TRBD1 or TRBD2 may be the D gene (5 bases each). CDR1 is SQVTM, CDR2 ANQGSEA, per germline. V lost 2 bases, J lost 10 bases, and 18 bases lay in between. The CDR3 loop spans 14 amino acids.

This clone was observed a few times. The rearrangement uses TRBV5-6 and TRBJ2-5; TRBD2 is a possible D gene (5 bases). The CDR3 extends over 17 amino acids. The germline gives CDR1 SGHDT, CDR2 YYEEEE. V was cut by 3 bases and J by 4 bases, with 22 bases left in between. The DNA for the CDR3 is TGTGCCAGCAGCTATTTGGGTAGGTCCCCTGCGGGAGAGACCCAGTACTTC. It specifies CASSYLGRSPAGETQYF.

V usage is TRBV30 and J usage is TRBJ2-2; TRBD2 agrees at 13 bases. After removal of 2 bases from V and 13 bases from J, the junction contained 7 bases not matched to a gene. CDR3 length equals 14 residues. The germline gives CDR1 GTSNPN, CDR2 SVGIG (reference sequence). CDR3 nucleotide sequence: TGTGCCTGGAGTTCCACTAGCGGGGGGGTACGGCTGTTTTTT. It specifies CAWSSTSGGVRLFF. The whole variable domain, filled in from reference TRBV30 and TRBJ2-2, reads SQTIHQWPATLVQPVGSPLSLECTVEGTSNPNLYWYRQAAGRGLQLLFYSVGIGQISSEVPQNLSASRPQDRQFILSSKKLLLSDSGFYLCAWSSTSGGVRLFFGEGSRLTVL.

This clone was counted between two and nine times. The genes are TRBV7-6 and TRBJ2-1; possibly TRBD2 for D (5 bases). The ends were cut back, 6 bases at V and 9 bases at J, with 21 bases in the middle. The CDR3 is 15 residues long. Germline V gene sequence: CDR1 SGHVS, CDR2 FNYEAQ. The chain's CDR3 is CASSSNVMSGGEQFF. The CDR3 DNA reads TGTGCCAGCAGTTCAAATGTGATGTCTGGAGGTGAGCAGTTCTTC.

The chain uses TRBV15 and TRBJ1-1; D uncertain. Germline-derived CDR1 and CDR2 are LNHNV and YYDKDF (reference sequence). With 4 bases removed from V and 0 bases from J, the gap between germline ends came to 6 bases. CDR3 length equals 13 residues. CDR3 in amino acids: CATSTGMNTEAFF. The CDR3 coding sequence is TGTGCCACCAGCACGGGGATGAACACTGAAGCTTTCTTT.

This clone was recorded a few times. CDR3: CASSSTGSGYTF. In nucleotides, the CDR3 is TGTGCCAGCAGCTCCACAGGGTCCGGCTACACCTTC. The chain couples TRBV7-2 to TRBJ1-2; maybe TRBD1 (6 bases). CDR1 SGHTA and CDR2 FQGNSA come from the germline V gene. The CDR3 spans 12 residues. V dropped 4 bases and J dropped 8 bases, with 11 bases sitting between them.

This clone has just a few counts. The chain has TRBV29-1 and TRBJ2-7; D might be TRBD2 (5 bases). CDR1 and CDR2 (germline): SQVTM, ANQGSEA. This CDR3 is built from 15 residues. V shed 5 bases and J shed 7 bases, with 24 bases lying between them. CDR3 loop: CSVKRTQPSLGEQYF. DNA for the CDR3: TGCAGCGTTAAACGAACTCAGCCCTCACTAGGGGAGCAGTACTTC.

This chain joins TRBV18 and TRBJ1-1; the D gene is possibly TRBD1 (5 bases). Trimming took off 4 bases at V and 2 bases at J, with 11 bases between the two ends. Germline V CDR1 and CDR2: KGHSH, LQKENI. The CDR3 has 14 amino acids. The CDR3 region is CASSRGNSNTEAFF. The DNA of the CDR3 is TGTGCCAGCTCACGGGGGAATTCCAACACTGAAGCTTTCTTT. Using reference TRBV18 and TRBJ1-1 for the parts outside the CDR3, the full variable domain is NAGVMQNPRHLVRRRGQEARLRCSPMKGHSHVYWYRQLPEEGLKFMVYLQKENIIDESGMPKERFSAEFPKEGPSILRIQQVVRGDSAAYFCASSRGNSNTEAFFGQGTRLTVV.

The chain links TRBV5-1 to TRBJ2-7, with 11 bases that match TRBD2. The CDR3 totals 15 residues. CDR1 is SGHRS and CDR2 is YFSETQ in the germline V gene. V lost 0 bases, J lost 3 bases, and 2 bases stayed unmatched. In nucleotides, the CDR3 is TGCGCCAGCAGCTTGGGACTAGCGGGAATCTACGAGCAGTACTTC. Translation gives CASSLGLAGIYEQYF. The full variable domain, in which reference TRBV5-1 and TRBJ2-7 provide the parts outside the CDR3, is KAGVTQTPRYLIKTRGQQVTLSCSPISGHRSVSWYQQTPGQGLQFLFEYFSETQRNKGNFPGRFSGRQFSNSRSEMNVSTLELGDSALYLCASSLGLAGIYEQYFGPGTRLTVT.

J is TRBJ1-5 and V is TRBV6-1; D is perhaps TRBD1 (6 bases). The V end lost 4 bases, the J end lost 0 bases, and 16 bases lay between the germline ends. Germline CDR1 MNHNS, CDR2 SASEGT. CDR3 length: 17 amino acids. The CDR3 sequence is CASSGVITGHSNQPQHF. The CDR3 region has the DNA TGTGCCAGCAGTGGGGTTATTACAGGGCATAGCAATCAGCCCCAGCATTTT.

This sequence joins TRBV6-5 and TRBJ1-2; 7 bases map to TRBD1. Germline CDR1 MNHEY, CDR2 SVGAGI. This CDR3 is 15 amino acids long. J gave up 0 bases and V 5 bases, and 6 bases lay outside the gene matches. The chain's CDR3 is CASSQYRGSNYGYTF. The CDR3 DNA follows: TGTGCCAGCAGTCAATACAGGGGATCTAACTATGGCTACACCTTC.

This clone was seen repeatedly, ten times or more. V and J are TRBV19 and TRBJ2-6; 7 bases line up with TRBD1. The CDR3 contains 17 residues. J lost 0 bases, V lost 2 bases, and 4 bases had no gene match. Germline V gene sequence: CDR1 LNHDA, CDR2 SQIVND (reference sequence). CDR3 nucleotides: TGTGCCAGTAGTATACCCCCAGGGGGCTCTGGGGCCAACGTCCTGACTTTC. Amino acid sequence: CASSIPPGGSGANVLTF.

A few counts support this clone. The V call is TRBV29-1, the J call TRBJ2-3; tentatively, D is TRBD1 (5 bases). Germline loops: CDR1 SQVTM, CDR2 ANQGSEA. The ends were cut back, 5 bases at V and 3 bases at J, with 12 bases in the middle. The CDR3 covers 13 residues. The CDR3 protein is CSVQGRLTDTQYF. CDR3 bases: TGCAGCGTTCAGGGCAGGCTAACAGATACGCAGTATTTT.

This clone was counted only a few times. This chain uses TRBV5-1 with TRBJ1-2, with 8 bases aligning to TRBD1. Germline trimming cut 3 bases from V and 8 bases from J; bases unmatched to any gene: 3. The germline V gene has CDR1 SGHRS and CDR2 YFSETQ. The length of the CDR3 is 12 residues. Here the CDR3 DNA reads TGCGCCAGCAGCTGGGACAGGACCGGCTACACCTTC. It codes for CASSWDRTGYTF.

The chain couples TRBV7-6 to TRBJ2-5; 10 bases are a match to TRBD2. The CDR3 totals 16 residues. The germline V gene encodes CDR1 SGHVS and CDR2 FNYEAQ. The trim removed 1 base at V and 3 bases at J, leaving 5 bases unmatched. This CDR3 is CASSLGSSGREETQYF. Here the CDR3 DNA reads TGTGCCAGCAGCTTAGGGTCGAGCGGGAGGGAAGAGACCCAGTACTTC.

The V call is TRBV5-1, the J call TRBJ1-6; no clear D. The CDR3 is 18 amino acids. Germline V gene lookup returns CDR1 SGHRS and CDR2 YFSETQ. V gave up 0 bases and J gave up 8 bases, with 21 bases separating them. The CDR3 here is CASSLEISMRKGHSPLHF. The CDR3 bases are TGCGCCAGCAGCTTGGAAATATCGATGAGGAAAGGTCATTCACCCCTCCACTTT.

This clone was counted only a few times. V is TRBV7-2 and J is TRBJ2-7; TRBD1 is a possible D gene (5 bases). Trimming left V 4 bases short and J 1 base short, with 11 bases between. Germline CDR1 reads SGHTA; CDR2 reads FQGNSA. The CDR3 runs 14 residues. The CDR3 is CASSSSTVSYEQYF. DNA of the CDR3: TGTGCCAGCAGCTCCTCGACAGTTTCCTACGAGCAGTACTTC.

A few counts support this clone. The gene calls are TRBV27 and TRBJ2-7; 11 bases fit TRBD2. The V gene's germline CDR1 is MNHEY and CDR2 SMNVEV (reference sequence). Trimming at V came to 4 bases and at J to 2 bases, leaving 7 bases not matched to a gene. The length of the CDR3 is 16 residues. CDR3 region: CASSSLTSGSAYEQYF. Here the CDR3 DNA reads TGTGCCAGCAGTTCGCTAACTAGCGGGAGCGCCTACGAGCAGTACTTC.

This clone was seen more than once but under ten times. J is TRBJ1-1 and V is TRBV4-1, with no clear D. The CDR3 extends over 15 amino acids. Germline CDR1 is MGHRA and CDR2 is YSYEKL. V gave up 0 bases and J gave up 1 base, with 9 bases separating them. The CDR3 coding sequence is TGCGCCAGCAGCCAAGATAACACTGCGAACACTGAAGCTTTCTTT. Translating gives CASSQDNTANTEAFF.

The chain joins TRBV2 to TRBJ2-1, with D possibly being TRBD2 (6 bases). The V gene lost 7 bases and the J gene lost 3 bases, with 13 bases spanning the gap. In germline, CDR1 is SNHLY, CDR2 FYNNEI. The CDR3 length is 14 residues. In DNA form, the CDR3 reads TGTGCCAGCACCCGGGAGAAGGACTACAATGAGCAGTTCTTC. Its translation: CASTREKDYNEQFF.

The rearrangement uses TRBV18 and TRBJ1-6, with D maybe TRBD1 (5 bases). The germline V and J ends were trimmed by 3 bases and 7 bases, with 10 bases remaining between them. This CDR3 is 14 amino acids long. The germline CDR1 and CDR2 sequences are KGHSH and LQKENI. CDR3 nucleotide sequence: TGTGCCAGCTCACCTTCCCGACAGAATTCACCCCTCCACTTT. Encoded protein: CASSPSRQNSPLHF.